This T cell receptor beta chain was sequenced during a study of T cell responses to AZD1222 COVID-19 vaccine. Study findings and constraints: Sampled repertoires all dated from after the peak T cell response. The study found Spike-specific TCR breadth and depth rose after two AZD1222 doses. Spike as a whole was targeted by vaccine-associated CD4 TCRs, dominant at 160-218 and 743-854.

The V gene lost 4 bases and the J gene lost 8 bases, with 14 bases spanning the gap. Looked up from germline, CDR1 is SGHDN and CDR2 is FVKESK. This CDR3 has 13 amino acids. This clone appeared once. Its antigen is as yet unknown. Clones were sequenced by immunoSEQ multiplex PCR, and TCRdb holds only the in-frame ones, with some missing. The sample includes approximately 110,000 clones, 70% to 90% of them seen just once. The TCR was taken from an adult in good health. The chain joins TRBV14 to TRBJ1-2; D may be TRBD1 (6 bases). The sample consisted of peripheral blood, taken on day 0 of AZD1222 vaccination. The CDR3 loop is CASSLEQGFGYTF. As DNA, the CDR3 is TGTGCCAGCAGCCTAGAACAGGGATTCGGCTACACCTTC.